This T cell receptor beta chain was retrieved from a study of blood T cell repertoires in COVID-19. This table comes from immunoSEQ multiplex PCR, and its TCRdb copy is limited to in-frame clones, with some not included. The sample lists about 340,000 clones, 88% occurring once. Germline-derived CDR1 and CDR2 are SGHNT and YYREEE (reference sequence). Trimming at V came to 2 bases and at J to 8 bases, leaving 8 bases not matched to a gene. This CDR3 spans 16 amino acids. The receptor's source is a woman in her 70s with COVID-19, enrolled during active disease. The V call is TRBV5-4, the J call TRBJ2-1; 12 bases line up with TRBD2. The specimen sequenced was peripheral blood. This chain's CDR3 is CASSFWTSGKGDEQFF. The CDR3 DNA reads TGTGCCAGCAGCTTTTGGACTAGCGGGAAAGGGGATGAGCAGTTCTTC.